Listed here are 8 T cell receptor beta chains from one sample, sequenced in a study of vaccination effects on CD4 cells after COVID-19. Having been cultured for around ten days, the cells underwent CD4+ T cell isolation. BNT162b2 vaccine or mRNA-1273 vaccine was given to participants in two doses. What these receptors recognize is not known. Data came from immunoSEQ multiplex PCR; TCRdb stores just in-frame clones and leaves some out. Here the sample spans about 47,000 clones, under 80% being singletons. The sample was CD4+ T cells from PBMCs cultured without peptide, taken after COVID-19 vaccination. These receptors originate from a human donor who received a COVID-19 vaccine.

The gene calls are TRBV6-5 and TRBJ1-1, with D tentatively TRBD1 (6 bases). V lost 4 bases to trimming and J lost 1 base, with 10 bases between them. The germline gives CDR1 MNHEY, CDR2 SVGAGI. The CDR3 loop spans 14 amino acids. CDR3 residues: CASSWEQGNTEAFF. The CDR3 coding sequence is TGTGCCAGCAGTTGGGAACAGGGGAACACTGAAGCTTTCTTT.

The rearrangement joins TRBV6-4 to TRBJ1-1; TRBD1 might be the D (6 bases). Germline-derived CDR1 and CDR2 are MRHNA and SNTAGT. Trimming removed 5 bases from V and 1 base from J, with 8 bases in between. The CDR3 contains 13 residues. CDR3: CASSLDRNTEAFF. CDR3 in DNA: TGTGCCAGCAGTTTGGACAGGAACACTGAAGCTTTCTTT.

This clone was seen many times. The chain is built from TRBV6-5 and TRBJ1-6, with D possibly being TRBD1 (5 bases). The V gene's germline CDR1 is MNHEY and CDR2 SVGAGI. The length of the CDR3 is 15 residues. V lost 2 bases, J lost 10 bases, and 15 bases lay in between. The CDR3 nucleotides are TGTGCCAGCAGTTACCTGGGACCGCAAAACTCACCCCTCCACTTT. Protein sequence: CASSYLGPQNSPLHF.

The chain recombines TRBV7-2 with TRBJ2-7; D might be TRBD1 (5 bases). Germline V lookup: CDR1 SGHTA, CDR2 FQGNSA. Trimming left V 5 bases short and J 5 bases short, with 19 bases between. This CDR3 has 15 amino acids. DNA of the CDR3: TGTGCCAGCAGCAAAGCTTGGCAACAGGAACACGAGCAGTACTTC. It is translated as CASSKAWQQEHEQYF.

This clone showed up just a few times. This sequence joins TRBV5-1 and TRBJ1-2; weak D call: TRBD1 (6 bases). This CDR3 spans 14 amino acids. Germline values: CDR1 SGHRS, CDR2 YFSETQ. Trimming took 0 bases from V and 6 from J, leaving 12 bases between them. The CDR3 loop is CASSLALGADGYTF. In DNA form, the CDR3 reads TGCGCCAGCAGCTTGGCCCTGGGGGCGGATGGCTACACCTTC.

This chain joins TRBV11-2 and TRBJ1-3; no definite D call. Germline-derived CDR1 and CDR2 are SGHAT and FQNNGV. Trimming took off 1 base at V and 3 bases at J, with 7 bases between the two ends. This CDR3 has 14 amino acids. CDR3: CASSLGGYGNTIYF. Here the CDR3 DNA reads TGTGCCAGCAGCTTAGGAGGTTATGGAAACACCATATATTTT.

The J gene is TRBJ1-5, the V gene TRBV3-1 (or the pseudogene TRBV3-2), with 7 bases aligning to TRBD1. The CDR3 is made up of 14 amino acids. Trimming removed 3 bases from V and 1 base from J; junction bases left unmatched: 0. Germline assignment: CDR1 LGHDT and CDR2 YNNKEL (reference sequence). DNA for the CDR3: TGTGCCAGCAGCCAGGGACAGAGCAATCAGCCCCAGCATTTT. It specifies CASSQGQSNQPQHF.

The V call is TRBV5-1, the J call TRBJ1-3; D uncertain. CDR3 length: 16 residues. CDR1 is SGHRS, CDR2 YFSETQ, per germline. V gave up 4 bases and J gave up 0 bases, with 14 bases separating them. The CDR3 DNA sequence: TGCGCCAGCAGCCCCCGGACGGGCCGCTCTGGAAACACCATATATTTT. Its protein is CASSPRTGRSGNTIYF.